This is a list of T cell receptor beta chains from one sample in a study of shared clonotypes between healthy human individuals. This table comes from immunoSEQ multiplex PCR, and its TCRdb copy is limited to in-frame clones, with some not included. The sample shows about 1,500,000 clones, over 95% of them seen only once. Sequenced input: naive CD4+ T cells sorted from blood. These receptors originate from a man under 40 in good health. CDR3s include the opening cysteine and the closing phenylalanine or tryptophan. Fields, in order: CDR3 protein, CDR3 DNA, J gene, V gene, clone size, D gene. D genes are given only for firm matches. Clone size is not always given. Where it is, it says once, few, many or a class for expanded clones.

CDR3: CASSAGLKETQYF; DNA: TGCGCCAGCAGTGCGGGACTGAAAGAGACCCAGTACTTC; J: TRBJ2-5; V: TRBV10-1; size: .; D: .
CDR3: CSVEGRATQQYF; DNA: TGCAGCGTTGAGGGACGCGCAACTCAGCAGTACTTC; J: TRBJ2-7; V: TRBV29-1; size: few; D: .
CDR3: CASSLDRAHGNTIYF; DNA: TGTGCCAGCAGTTTGGACAGGGCCCATGGAAACACCATATATTTT; J: TRBJ1-3; V: TRBV6-5; size: .; D: TRBD1
CDR3: CASSLVQGQGAGGTQYF; DNA: TGCGCCAGCAGCTTGGTGCAGGGACAGGGGGCGGGAGGGACCCAGTACTTC; J: TRBJ2-5; V: TRBV5-1; size: .; D: TRBD1
CDR3: CASSLDARDRASYEQYF; DNA: TGTGCCAGCAGTCTAGACGCCCGGGACAGGGCTTCCTACGAGCAGTACTTC; J: TRBJ2-7; V: TRBV27; size: .; D: TRBD1
CDR3: CAWSAGQGGFSGANVLTF; DNA: TGTGCCTGGAGTGCTGGACAGGGGGGATTCTCTGGGGCCAACGTCCTGACTTTC; J: TRBJ2-6; V: TRBV30; size: .; D: TRBD1
CDR3: CASSMDRVPSYEQYF; DNA: TGTGCCAGCTCGATGGACAGGGTACCCTCCTACGAGCAGTACTTC; J: TRBJ2-7; V: TRBV18; size: .; D: TRBD1
CDR3: CASSHSASGREVNNEQFF; DNA: TGTGCCAGCAGCCACTCGGCTAGCGGGAGAGAGGTAAACAATGAGCAGTTCTTC; J: TRBJ2-1; V: TRBV7-2; size: .; D: TRBD2
CDR3: CASSSHRGGNQPQHF; DNA: TGTGCCAGCAGCTCACACAGGGGTGGCAATCAGCCCCAGCATTTT; J: TRBJ1-5; V: TRBV7-2; size: .; D: TRBD1
CDR3: CASSRSAGTSYEQYF; DNA: TGTGCCAGCAGCCGGAGCGCGGGAACCTCCTACGAGCAGTACTTC; J: TRBJ2-7; V: TRBV5-4; size: .; D: .
CDR3: CASSPRDRGSSSYGYTF; DNA: TGTGCCAGCTCACCCCGGGACAGGGGGAGTTCGAGCTATGGCTACACCTTC; J: TRBJ1-2; V: TRBV18; size: .; D: TRBD1
CDR3: CASSSGVWDTEAFF; DNA: TGCGCCAGCAGCTCTGGGGTTTGGGACACTGAAGCTTTCTTT; J: TRBJ1-1; V: TRBV5-1; size: .; D: .
CDR3: CSVDSPDSYNEQFF; DNA: TGCAGCGTTGACTCGCCAGACTCCTACAATGAGCAGTTCTTC; J: TRBJ2-1; V: TRBV29-1; size: .; D: .
CDR3: CASSIITGTALEQYF; DNA: TGCGCCAGCAGCATAATAACCGGGACAGCTCTCGAGCAGTACTTC; J: TRBJ2-7; V: TRBV5-1; size: .; D: TRBD1
CDR3: CASSLTSGSYEQYF; DNA: TGCGCCAGCAGTCTGACTAGCGGGAGCTACGAGCAGTACTTC; J: TRBJ2-7; V: TRBV5-1; size: few; D: TRBD2
CDR3: CASSLVPNTEAFF; DNA: TGTGCCAGCAGCTTAGTACCAAACACTGAAGCTTTCTTT; J: TRBJ1-1; V: TRBV7-9; size: .; D: .
CDR3: CASSAYTDTQYF; DNA: TGTGCCAGTAGTGCATACACAGATACGCAGTATTTT; J: TRBJ2-3; V: TRBV19; size: .; D: .
CDR3: CASSARQENYGYTF; DNA: TGTGCCAGCAGTGCGCGACAGGAGAACTATGGCTACACCTTC; J: TRBJ1-2; V: TRBV6-1; size: .; D: .
CDR3: CASSLVGQKREGWETQYF; DNA: TGTGCCAGCAGCTTAGTGGGTCAAAAGCGGGAAGGCTGGGAGACCCAGTACTTC; J: TRBJ2-5; V: TRBV11-2; size: .; D: TRBD2
CDR3: CAITLAGENGYTF; DNA: TGTGCCATAACCCTCGCAGGCGAAAATGGCTACACCTTC; J: TRBJ1-2; V: TRBV10-3; size: .; D: .
CDR3: CASSLVSLGRDYEQYF; DNA: TGTGCCAGCAGCTTGGTCTCGCTGGGCCGGGACTACGAGCAGTACTTC; J: TRBJ2-7; V: TRBV5-4; size: .; D: .
CDR3: CASSLGRERGETQYF; DNA: TGTGCCAGCAGCTTAGGGAGGGAGCGGGGGGAGACCCAGTACTTC; J: TRBJ2-5; V: TRBV11-3; size: once; D: TRBD2
CDR3: CASSEDRSNEKLFF; DNA: TGTGCCAGCAGTGAGGACAGGAGTAATGAAAAACTGTTTTTT; J: TRBJ1-4; V: TRBV6-1; size: .; D: TRBD1
CDR3: CASSFRDITDTQYF; DNA: TGTGCCAGCAGTTTCCGGGACATCACAGATACGCAGTATTTT; J: TRBJ2-3; V: TRBV27; size: .; D: .
CDR3: CASSPLSSGRAGFPDTQYF; DNA: TGTGCCAGCAGTCCCCTCTCTAGCGGGAGGGCCGGGTTCCCAGATACGCAGTATTTT; J: TRBJ2-3; V: TRBV27; size: .; D: TRBD2
CDR3: CAISVPVLSGNTIYF; DNA: TGTGCCATCAGTGTACCGGTACTCTCTGGAAACACCATATATTTT; J: TRBJ1-3; V: TRBV10-3; size: .; D: .
CDR3: CASSPRRGNTEAFF; DNA: TGTGCCAGCAGCCCCCGGAGGGGGAACACTGAAGCTTTCTTT; J: TRBJ1-1; V: TRBV9; size: .; D: .